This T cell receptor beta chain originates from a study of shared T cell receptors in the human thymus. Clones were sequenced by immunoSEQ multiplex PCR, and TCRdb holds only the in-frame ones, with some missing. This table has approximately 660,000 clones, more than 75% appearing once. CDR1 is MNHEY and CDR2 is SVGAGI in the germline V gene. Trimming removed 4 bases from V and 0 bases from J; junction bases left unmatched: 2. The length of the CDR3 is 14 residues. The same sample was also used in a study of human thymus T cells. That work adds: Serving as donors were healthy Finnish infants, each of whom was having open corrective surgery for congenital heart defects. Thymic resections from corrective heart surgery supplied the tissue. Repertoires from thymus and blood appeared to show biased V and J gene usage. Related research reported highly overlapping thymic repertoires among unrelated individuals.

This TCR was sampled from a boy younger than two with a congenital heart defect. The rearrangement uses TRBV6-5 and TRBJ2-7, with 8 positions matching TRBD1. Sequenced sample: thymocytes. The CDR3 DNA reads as TGTGCCAGCAGTTCGACAGGGGCCTCCTACGAGCAGTACTTC. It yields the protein CASSSTGASYEQYF.